This entry concerns a single T cell receptor (beta chain). With random hexamers, reverse transcription was performed on about 0.45 to 1 ug of RNA. TCRdb reprocessed the immunoSEQ multiplex PCR reads with MiXCR, giving one entry per CDR3 protein. The sample gives approximately 260,000 distinct CDR3 sequences, 95% to 97% of which show up once; approximately 0.1% is in the top ten. These data originate in a study of CD8 T cells in Susac syndrome. Bulk CD8+ and CD4+ cells came from magnetic negative isolation; CD8+ TEMRA by FACS. The sample consisted of CD4+ T cells from PBMCs. The sequence was collected from a human donor with Susac syndrome.

The CDR3 DNA follows: TGTGCCAGCAACCTGAAGGGGGCAGATACGCAGTATTTT. Its translation: CASNLKGADTQYF. The chain employs TRBV3-1 and TRBJ2-3; maybe TRBD1 (6 bases). The CDR3 has 13 amino acids. V lost 7 bases, J lost 4 bases, and 12 bases lay in between. CDR1 LGHDT and CDR2 YNNKEL come from the germline V gene (reference sequence).